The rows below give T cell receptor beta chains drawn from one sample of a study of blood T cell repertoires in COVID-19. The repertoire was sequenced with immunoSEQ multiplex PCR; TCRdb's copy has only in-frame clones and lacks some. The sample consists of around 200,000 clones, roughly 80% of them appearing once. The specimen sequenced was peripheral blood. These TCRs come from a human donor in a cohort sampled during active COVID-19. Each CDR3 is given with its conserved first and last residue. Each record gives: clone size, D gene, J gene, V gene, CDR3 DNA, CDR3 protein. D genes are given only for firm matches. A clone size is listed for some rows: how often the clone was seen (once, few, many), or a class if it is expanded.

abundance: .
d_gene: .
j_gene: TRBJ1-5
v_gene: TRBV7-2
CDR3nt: TGTGCCAGCAGCTTAGCGGGTTGGGGGGTTGGTCAGCCCCAGCATTTT
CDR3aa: CASSLAGWGVGQPQHF

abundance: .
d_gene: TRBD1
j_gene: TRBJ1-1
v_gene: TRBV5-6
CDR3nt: TGTGCCAGCAGCGCAAGGACAGGGCCCGAAGCTTTCTTT
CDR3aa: CASSARTGPEAFF

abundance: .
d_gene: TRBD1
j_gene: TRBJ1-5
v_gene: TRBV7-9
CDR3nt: TGTGCCAGCAGCCCGGACAGGGGAGGTCAGCCCCAGCATTTT
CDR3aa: CASSPDRGGQPQHF

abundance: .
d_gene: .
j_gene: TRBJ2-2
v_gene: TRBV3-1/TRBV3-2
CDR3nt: TGTGCCAGCAGCCAAGCCCGAGACGGGGAGCTGTTTTTT
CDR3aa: CASSQARDGELFF

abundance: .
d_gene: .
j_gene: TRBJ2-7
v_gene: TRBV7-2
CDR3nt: TGTGCCAGCAGCTTAAGAAGATCCCGGGACGAGCAGTACTTC
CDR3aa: CASSLRRSRDEQYF

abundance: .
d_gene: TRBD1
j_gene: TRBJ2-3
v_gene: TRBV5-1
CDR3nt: TGCGCCAGCAGCCCGGGACAGGTCGAGGTCCCAGATACGCAGTATTTT
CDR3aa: CASSPGQVEVPDTQYF

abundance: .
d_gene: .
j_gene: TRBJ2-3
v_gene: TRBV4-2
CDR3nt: TGTGCCAGCAGCCAAGAGGCTAGCAAGTCCGGGGATACGCAGTATTTT
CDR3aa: CASSQEASKSGDTQYF

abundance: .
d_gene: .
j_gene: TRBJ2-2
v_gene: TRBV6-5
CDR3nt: TGTGCCAGCAGACCCGACAGGACCGGGGAGCTGTTTTTT
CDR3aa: CASRPDRTGELFF

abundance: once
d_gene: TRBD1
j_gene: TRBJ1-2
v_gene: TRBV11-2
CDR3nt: TGTGCCAGCAGCTTACTATCGGGGGCAGGGGGCTCCTATGGCTACACCTTC
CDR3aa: CASSLLSGAGGSYGYTF

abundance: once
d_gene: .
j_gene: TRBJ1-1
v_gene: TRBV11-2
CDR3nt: TGTGCCAGCAGCTTAGAAAGGGGCACTGAAGCTTTCTTT
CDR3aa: CASSLERGTEAFF

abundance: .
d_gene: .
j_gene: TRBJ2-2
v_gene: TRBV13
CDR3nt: TGTGCCAGCAGCTTACTGTCGGGAATAGGCAGCACCGGGGAGCTGTTTTTT
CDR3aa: CASSLLSGIGSTGELFF

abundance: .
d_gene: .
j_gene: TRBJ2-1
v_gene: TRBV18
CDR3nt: TGTGCCAGCTCACTTGACAGCTCGGACTCCTACAATGAGCAGTTCTTC
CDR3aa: CASSLDSSDSYNEQFF

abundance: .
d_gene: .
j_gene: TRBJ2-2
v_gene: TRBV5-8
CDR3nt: TGTGCCAGCACCCCCGGACAAGCAACAACCGGGGAGCTGTTTTTT
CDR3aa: CASTPGQATTGELFF

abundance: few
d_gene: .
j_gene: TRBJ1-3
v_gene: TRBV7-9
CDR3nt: TGTGCCAGCAGCCCCCAGGACTCTGGAAACACCATATATTTT
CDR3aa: CASSPQDSGNTIYF

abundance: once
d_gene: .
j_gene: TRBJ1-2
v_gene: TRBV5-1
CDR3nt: TGCGCCAGCAGCTTGCCCCCCCTCGATGGCTACACCTTC
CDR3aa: CASSLPPLDGYTF

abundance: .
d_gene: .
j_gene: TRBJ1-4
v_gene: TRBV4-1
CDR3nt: TGCGCCAGCAGCCCGGGTCTTAGAGGGGAAAAACTGTTTTTT
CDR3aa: CASSPGLRGEKLFF

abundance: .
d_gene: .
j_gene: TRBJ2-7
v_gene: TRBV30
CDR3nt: TGTGCCTGGAGTAGCGGGCCTCCCTACGAGCAGTACTTC
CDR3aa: CAWSSGPPYEQYF

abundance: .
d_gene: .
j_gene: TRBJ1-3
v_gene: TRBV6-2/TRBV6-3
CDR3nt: TGTGCCAGCAGTTCAGAATACTCTGGAAACACCATATATTTT
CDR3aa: CASSSEYSGNTIYF

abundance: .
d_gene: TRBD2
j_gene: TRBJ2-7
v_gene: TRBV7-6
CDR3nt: TGTGCCAGCAGCTTAGGCAGGGAGGGCGGCGAGCAGTACTTC
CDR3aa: CASSLGREGGEQYF

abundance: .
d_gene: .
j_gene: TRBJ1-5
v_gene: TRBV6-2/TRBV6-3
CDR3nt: TGTGCCAGCAGTTACAGGGGAGGACAGCCCCAGCATTTT
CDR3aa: CASSYRGGQPQHF

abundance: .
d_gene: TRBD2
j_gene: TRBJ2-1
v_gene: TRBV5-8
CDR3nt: TGTGCCAGCAGCCGCCGGGGGGACCTCCTACGGGGTGAGCAGTTCTTC
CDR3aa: CASSRRGDLLRGEQFF

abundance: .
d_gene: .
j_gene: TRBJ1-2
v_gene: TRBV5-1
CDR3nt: TGCGCCAGCAGCTTTTGGACGGAGGATGGCTACACCTTC
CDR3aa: CASSFWTEDGYTF

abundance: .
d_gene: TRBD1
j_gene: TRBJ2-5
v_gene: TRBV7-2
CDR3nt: TGTGCCAGCAGCTTAGCGGCGGGAGACAGGGGGGAGACCCAGTACTTC
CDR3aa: CASSLAAGDRGETQYF

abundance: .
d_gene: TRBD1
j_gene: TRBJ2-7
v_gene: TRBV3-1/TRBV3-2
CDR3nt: TGTGCCAGCAGCCAGGGACAGGGGGCCCGCTACGAGCAGTACTTC
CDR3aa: CASSQGQGARYEQYF

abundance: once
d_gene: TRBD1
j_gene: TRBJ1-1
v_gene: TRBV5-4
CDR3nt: TGTGCCAGCAGCCTAGACAGGGGGGCTATTGAAGCTTTCTTT
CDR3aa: CASSLDRGAIEAFF

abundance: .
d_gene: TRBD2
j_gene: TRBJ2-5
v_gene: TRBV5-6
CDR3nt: TGTGCCAGCAGCGGGATTGGAAGGGGAGGGGTGCGGGACCAAGAGACCCAGTACTTC
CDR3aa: CASSGIGRGGVRDQETQYF

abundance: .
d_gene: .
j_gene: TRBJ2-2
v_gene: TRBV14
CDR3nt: TGTGCCAGCAGCCAAGATGTAGGAGTTGCGAACACCGGGGAGCTGTTTTTT
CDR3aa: CASSQDVGVANTGELFF

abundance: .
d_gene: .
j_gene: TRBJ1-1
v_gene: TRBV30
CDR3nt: TGTGCCTGGAGGGGACTCCCGAACACTGAAGCTTTCTTT
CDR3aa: CAWRGLPNTEAFF

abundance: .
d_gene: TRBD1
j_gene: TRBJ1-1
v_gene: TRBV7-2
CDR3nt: TGTGCCAGCAGCTCCCAACCAGGGACAGGGGTTGAGGGTGAAGCTTTCTTT
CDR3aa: CASSSQPGTGVEGEAFF

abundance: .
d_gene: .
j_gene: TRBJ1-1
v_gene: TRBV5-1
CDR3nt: TGCGCCAGCAGCTATGACTGGAACACTGAAGCTTTCTTT
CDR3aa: CASSYDWNTEAFF

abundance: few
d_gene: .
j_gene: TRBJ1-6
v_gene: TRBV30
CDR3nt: TGTGCCTGGAGTGCACTAACACCTTCACCCCTCCACTTT
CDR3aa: CAWSALTPSPLHF

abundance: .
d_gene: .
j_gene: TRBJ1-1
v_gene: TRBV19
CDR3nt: TGTGCCAGTAGTATCAGCAGGGCTGAGGACACTGAAGCTTTCTTT
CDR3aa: CASSISRAEDTEAFF

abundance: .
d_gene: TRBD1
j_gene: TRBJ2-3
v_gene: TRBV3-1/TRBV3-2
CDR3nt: TGTGCCAGCAGCCTTCGGGGACAGGGGGGTCCCGATACGCAGTATTTT
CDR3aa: CASSLRGQGGPDTQYF

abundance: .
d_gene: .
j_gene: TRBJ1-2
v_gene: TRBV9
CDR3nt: TGTGCCAGCAGCGTAGCTTCGGGGGGCATCTATGGCTACACCTTC
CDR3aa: CASSVASGGIYGYTF

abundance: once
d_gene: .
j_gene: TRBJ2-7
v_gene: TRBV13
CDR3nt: TGTGCCAGCAGCTTAGGCGGGTACGAGCAGTACTTC
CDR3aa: CASSLGGYEQYF

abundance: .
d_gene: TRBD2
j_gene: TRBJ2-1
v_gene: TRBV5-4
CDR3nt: TGTGCCAGCAGCTTGGGACTAGCGGGAGTCTCCTCCAATGAGCAGTTCTTC
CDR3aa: CASSLGLAGVSSNEQFF

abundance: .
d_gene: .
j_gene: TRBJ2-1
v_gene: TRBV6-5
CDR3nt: TGTGCCAGCAGTAGGGGGTCGTTTCAGGGTCCGGAGCAGTTCTTC
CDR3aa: CASSRGSFQGPEQFF

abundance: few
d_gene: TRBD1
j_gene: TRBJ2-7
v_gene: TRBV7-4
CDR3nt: TGTGCCAGCAGAACCGGGACAGGGTGCAACGAGCAGTACTTC
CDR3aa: CASRTGTGCNEQYF

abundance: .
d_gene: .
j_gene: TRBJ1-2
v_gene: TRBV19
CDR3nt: TGTGCCAGTAGTCTTCGACAGGCACCTTCGAACTATGGCTACACCTTC
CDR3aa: CASSLRQAPSNYGYTF

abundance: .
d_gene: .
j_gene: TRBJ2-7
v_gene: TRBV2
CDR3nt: TGTGCCAGCAGAAAAACAGGGAGGGGTTACGAGCAGTACTTC
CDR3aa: CASRKTGRGYEQYF

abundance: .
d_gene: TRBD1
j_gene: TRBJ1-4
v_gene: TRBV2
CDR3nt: TGTGCCAGCAGAGAAGGACAGGGCATAAGTGAAAAACTGTTTTTT
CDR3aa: CASREGQGISEKLFF